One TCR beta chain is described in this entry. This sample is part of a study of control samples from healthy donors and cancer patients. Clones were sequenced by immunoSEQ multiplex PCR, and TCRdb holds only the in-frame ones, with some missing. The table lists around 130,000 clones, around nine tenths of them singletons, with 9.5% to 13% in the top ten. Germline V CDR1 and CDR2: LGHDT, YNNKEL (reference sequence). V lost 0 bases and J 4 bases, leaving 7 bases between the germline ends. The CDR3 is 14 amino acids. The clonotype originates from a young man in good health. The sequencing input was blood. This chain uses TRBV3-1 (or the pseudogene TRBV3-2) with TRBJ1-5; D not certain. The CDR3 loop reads CASSQETTNQPQHF. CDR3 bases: TGTGCCAGCAGCCAAGAAACAACGAATCAGCCCCAGCATTTT.